These 7 T cell receptor beta chains originate from one sample sequenced in a study of blood T cell repertoires in COVID-19. The repertoire was sequenced with immunoSEQ multiplex PCR; TCRdb's copy has only in-frame clones and lacks some. The repertoire includes 300,000 to 350,000 clones, approximately 91% of them detected once, and about 6.7% sits in the top ten. Sequenced sample: peripheral blood. The receptor source for this set is a woman in her 70s with COVID-19, enrolled during active disease.

This chain uses TRBV7-8 with TRBJ1-2, with 8 nucleotides matching TRBD1. CDR1 and CDR2 (germline): SGHVS, FQNEAQ. The CDR3 has 13 amino acids. After removal of 4 bases from V and 7 bases from J, the junction contained 5 bases not matched to a gene. This CDR3 is CASSYGQGIGYTF. CDR3 DNA sequence: TGTGCCAGCAGCTACGGACAGGGAATTGGCTACACCTTC.

The rearrangement uses TRBV24-1 and TRBJ2-1; 8 nucleotides line up with TRBD1. The germline V gene encodes CDR1 KGHDR and CDR2 SFDVKD. The CDR3 length is 15 residues. V shed 3 bases, J shed 7 bases, and the junction held 7 bases outside the gene matches. The CDR3 is CATSDRDRNLNEQFF. CDR3 bases: TGTGCCACCAGTGATCGGGACAGGAATTTGAATGAGCAGTTCTTC.

Notes on this clone: An end of the junction does not agree with germline; a read error may underlie this. The V gene is TRBV7-2, the J gene TRBJ2-1; 9 bases map to TRBD2. Germline assignment: CDR1 SGHTA and CDR2 FQGNSA. The CDR3 has 16 amino acids. The CDR3 DNA reads as TGTGCCAGCAGCTACCACAGCGGGGGGCCCTATAATGAGCAGTTCTTC. Translated: CASSYHSGGPYNEQFF.

The chain joins TRBV18 to TRBJ1-3; a possible D gene is TRBD1 (5 bases). Trimming cost V 2 bases and J 0 bases, with 11 bases left between them. Looked up from germline, CDR1 is KGHSH and CDR2 is LQKENI. The CDR3 has 16 amino acids. CDR3 DNA sequence: TGTGCCAGCTCACCAGAACAGGCGATCTCTGGAAACACCATATATTTT. It encodes CASSPEQAISGNTIYF. Full variable domain (rest looked up from reference TRBV18 and TRBJ1-3): NAGVMQNPRHLVRRRGQEARLRCSPMKGHSHVYWYRQLPEEGLKFMVYLQKENIIDESGMPKERFSAEFPKEGPSILRIQQVVRGDSAAYFCASSPEQAISGNTIYFGEGSWLTVV.

The V gene is TRBV18, the J gene TRBJ2-1; a possible D gene is TRBD2 (5 bases). Germline CDR1 and CDR2: KGHSH and LQKENI. With 3 bases removed from V and 12 bases from J, the gap between germline ends came to 12 bases. The CDR3 loop spans 12 amino acids. CDR3 protein: CASSPGNEGQFF. The CDR3 coding sequence is TGTGCCAGCTCACCGGGTAACGAGGGGCAGTTCTTC.

The chain joins TRBV27 to TRBJ2-1; a possible D gene is TRBD1 (5 bases). V gave up 3 bases and J gave up 8 bases, with 14 bases separating them. CDR3 length: 14 residues. Per germline, CDR1 MNHEY and CDR2 SMNVEV (reference sequence). The CDR3 sequence: CASSFYQGPDEQFF. As DNA, the CDR3 is TGTGCCAGCAGTTTTTATCAGGGTCCCGATGAGCAGTTCTTC.

The chain carries TRBV6-1 and TRBJ2-5; 7 positions match TRBD1. Germline CDR1 is MNHNS and CDR2 is SASEGT. The CDR3 totals 14 residues. J was trimmed by 2 bases and V by 3 bases; bases with no gene match: 3. This chain's CDR3 is CASSDWGQQETQYF. For the CDR3, the DNA is TGTGCCAGCAGTGATTGGGGACAGCAAGAGACCCAGTACTTC.